One sample yielded the 19 T cell receptor beta chains listed below, sequenced in a study of identifying expanded T cells in peripheral blood. TCRdb keeps only in-frame clones here, not all; method: immunoSEQ multiplex PCR. The sample comprises some 91,000 clones, more than 70% of which are singletons, and 4% rests with the top ten. The sequencing input was blood. These receptors were collected from a person between 18 and 70 years old in good health.

This chain joins TRBV5-1 and TRBJ2-7; 7 nucleotides align to TRBD2. This CDR3 region has 14 residues. Trimming removed 0 bases from V and 6 bases from J; junction bases left unmatched: 6. Germline V CDR1 and CDR2: SGHRS, YFSETQ. CDR3 coding DNA: TGCGCCAGCAGCTTGGAGGGAGGGTTGGCCGAGCAGTACTTC. This translates into CASSLEGGLAEQYF.

The rearrangement uses TRBV28 and TRBJ2-5; TRBD1 agrees at 9 bases. The CDR3 totals 16 residues. V trimming: 5 bases; J trimming: 0 bases; junction bases outside the gene matches: 7. Germline loops: CDR1 MDHEN, CDR2 SYDVKM. CDR3 DNA sequence: TGTGCCAGCAGTGTCCGGGACAGGGCGTACCAAGAGACCCAGTACTTC. It yields the protein CASSVRDRAYQETQYF.

The chain joins TRBV6-4 to TRBJ2-3; D not resolved. The ends were cut back, 0 bases at V and 4 bases at J, with 11 bases in the middle. The CDR3 covers 15 residues. In germline, CDR1 is MRHNA, CDR2 SNTAGT. The CDR3 is CASSDSRLGPDTQYF. The CDR3 DNA follows: TGTGCCAGCAGTGACTCTCGGTTAGGTCCAGATACGCAGTATTTT.

The rearrangement uses TRBV30 and TRBJ2-7; 9 bases agree with TRBD1. Per germline, CDR1 GTSNPN and CDR2 SVGIG (reference sequence). This CDR3 region has 13 residues. Unmatched junction bases numbered 1, after V lost 0 bases and J lost 4 bases. Written as DNA, the CDR3 is TGTGCCTGGAGTGTACAGGGGGCGTACGAGCAGTACTTC. This codes for CAWSVQGAYEQYF.

The V gene is TRBV7-2, the J gene TRBJ1-5; no clear D. The length of the CDR3 is 13 residues. Trimming removed 0 bases at V and 10 bases at J, with 10 bases between. Germline assignment: CDR1 SGHTA and CDR2 FQGNSA. The CDR3: CASSLASLAPQHF. The CDR3 DNA sequence: TGTGCCAGCAGCTTAGCCAGCCTCGCTCCCCAGCATTTT.

The chain uses TRBV5-1 and TRBJ2-7; 9 bases align to TRBD1. This CDR3 is 14 amino acids long. CDR1 is SGHRS, CDR2 YFSETQ, per germline. Losses at the gene ends were 3 bases for V and 3 bases for J; bases not matched to a gene: 4. CDR3 coding DNA: TGCGCCAGCAGCTCCGGGACAGGGAGCTACGAGCAGTACTTC. It codes for CASSSGTGSYEQYF.

This rearrangement joins TRBV11-2 to TRBJ2-7, with unresolved D. Germline CDR1 and CDR2: SGHAT and FQNNGV. Trimming shortened V by 1 base and J by 3 bases, and 13 bases separated the two germline ends. The CDR3 contains 15 residues. DNA for the CDR3: TGTGCCAGCAGCTTAGGGGCCGGAACGAACTACGAGCAGTACTTC. Its protein product is CASSLGAGTNYEQYF.

CDR3 sequence (DNA): TGTGCCAGCAGTGAAGCGCTTCCGGGGACAGAAAACTACGAGCAGTACTTC. It is translated as CASSEALPGTENYEQYF. This chain joins TRBV2 and TRBJ2-7, with 7 bases that match TRBD1. The CDR3 spans 17 residues. Germline CDR1 is SNHLY and CDR2 is FYNNEI. V gave up 0 bases and J gave up 3 bases; unmatched junction bases: 11.

This clone was picked up a small number of times. Within the sample, other DNA sequences also encode this same CDR3. The chain links TRBV6-4 to TRBJ2-3; TRBD2 agrees at 13 bases. V shed 2 bases, J shed 4 bases, and the junction held 0 bases outside the gene matches. The germline V gene has CDR1 MRHNA and CDR2 SNTAGT. The CDR3 totals 15 residues. This CDR3 is CASSDTSGGADTQYF. The CDR3 DNA sequence: TGTGCCAGCAGTGACACTAGCGGGGGGGCAGATACGCAGTATTTT.

The count of this clone is one. Other DNA sequences of this sample code for an identical CDR3. The chain couples TRBV29-1 to TRBJ2-3; unclear D gene. V lost 4 bases and J 11 bases, leaving 16 bases between the germline ends. CDR3 length: 12 amino acids. Germline CDR1 is SQVTM and CDR2 is ANQGSEA. The CDR3 loop is CSVGATRGGQYF. As DNA, the CDR3 is TGCAGCGTTGGTGCGACGCGTGGCGGGCAGTATTTT.

The J gene is TRBJ1-1, the V gene TRBV6-5; D gene unclear. Germline V gene data show CDR1 as MNHEY and CDR2 as SVGAGI. The CDR3 has 14 amino acids. Trimming stripped 4 bases from V and 0 bases from J, with 9 bases between. CDR3: CASSSQYMNTEAFF. CDR3 DNA sequence: TGTGCCAGCAGTTCACAGTACATGAACACTGAAGCTTTCTTT.

The chain carries TRBV6-5 and TRBJ2-1; D is tentatively TRBD1 or TRBD2 (5 bases each). Germline CDR1 and CDR2: MNHEY and SVGAGI. The V gene lost 6 bases and the J gene lost 12 bases, with 18 bases spanning the gap. The CDR3 loop spans 13 amino acids. The CDR3 DNA is TGTGCCAGCAGGGAACCGGGACCCAACGGGCAGTTCTTC. It yields the protein CASREPGPNGQFF.

The rearrangement joins TRBV6-5 to TRBJ2-4, with a possible D match to TRBD2 (6 bases). From germline, CDR1 is MNHEY and CDR2 SVGAGI. The V end was cut by 0 bases, the J end by 8 bases, with 17 bases between. CDR3 length: 16 residues. Written as DNA, the CDR3 is TGTGCCAGCAGTTACTCGGGCGGGACGGCGTTGGACATTCAGTACTTC. It is translated as CASSYSGGTALDIQYF.

This chain joins TRBV7-9 and TRBJ2-7, with 7 bases fitting TRBD1. This CDR3 has 13 residues. Per germline, CDR1 SEHNR and CDR2 FQNEAQ (reference sequence). Losses at the gene ends were 4 bases for V and 6 bases for J; bases not matched to a gene: 6. The CDR3 nucleotides read TGTGCCAGCAGCTGGGGGACAGATGGCGAGCAGTACTTC. Its translation is CASSWGTDGEQYF.

The chain couples TRBV28 to TRBJ2-1, with TRBD1 matching 8 bases. The CDR3 runs to 15 residues. The ends lost 5 bases at V and 5 bases at J; junction bases unmatched: 8. CDR1 is MDHEN and CDR2 is SYDVKM in the germline V gene. CDR3 in DNA: TGTGCCAGCAGTCCGGACAGGGTCAGGGACAATGAGCAGTTCTTC. This encodes CASSPDRVRDNEQFF. Together with reference TRBV28 and TRBJ2-1, the CDR3 gives the full variable domain: DVKVTQSSRYLVKRTGEKVFLECVQDMDHENMFWYRQDPGLGLRLIYFSYDVKMKEKGDIPEGYSVSREKKERFSLILESASTNQTSMYLCASSPDRVRDNEQFFGPGTRLTVL.

This chain uses TRBV10-3 with TRBJ2-5; 10 bases map to TRBD2. Germline CDR1 reads ENHRY; CDR2 reads SYGVKD. V lost 10 bases and J lost 8; bases outside the gene matches: 10. The CDR3 is made up of 13 amino acids. The chain's CDR3 is CASGSGGAGTQYF. The CDR3 bases are TGTGCCAGTGGAAGCGGGGGGGCTGGAACCCAGTACTTC.

The V and J genes are TRBV10-3 and TRBJ2-3; D could derive from TRBD1 or TRBD2 (5 bases each). The CDR3 runs to 17 residues. Germline-derived CDR1 and CDR2 are ENHRY and SYGVKD. The V end lost 3 bases, the J end lost 2 bases, and 18 bases lay between the germline ends. This CDR3 is CAISDTGKGRVTDTQYF. DNA for the CDR3: TGTGCCATCAGTGACACGGGGAAGGGACGGGTCACAGATACGCAGTATTTT.

The V call is TRBV4-1, the J call TRBJ2-5; D is uncertain. CDR3 length: 15 amino acids. CDR1 is MGHRA and CDR2 is YSYEKL in the germline V gene. Deletions cut 0 bases from V and 5 bases from J, with 13 bases between. CDR3 region: CASSQDRTVGETQYF. In nucleotides, the CDR3 is TGCGCCAGCAGCCAAGATCGTACAGTTGGGGAGACCCAGTACTTC.

The V call is TRBV9, the J call TRBJ2-5; the match to TRBD1 covers 7 bases. The trim removed 4 bases at V and 4 bases at J, leaving 4 bases unmatched. Germline V gene sequence: CDR1 SGDLS, CDR2 YYNGEE. The CDR3 covers 13 residues. CDR3 DNA: TGTGCCAGCAGCCCAGGGACAGTAGAGACCCAGTACTTC. Amino acid sequence: CASSPGTVETQYF. Full variable domain (rest looked up from reference TRBV9 and TRBJ2-5): DSGVTQTPKHLITATGQRVTLRCSPRSGDLSVYWYQQSLDQGLQFLIQYYNGEERAKGNILERFSAQQFPDLHSELNLSSLELGDSALYFCASSPGTVETQYFGPGTRLLVL.